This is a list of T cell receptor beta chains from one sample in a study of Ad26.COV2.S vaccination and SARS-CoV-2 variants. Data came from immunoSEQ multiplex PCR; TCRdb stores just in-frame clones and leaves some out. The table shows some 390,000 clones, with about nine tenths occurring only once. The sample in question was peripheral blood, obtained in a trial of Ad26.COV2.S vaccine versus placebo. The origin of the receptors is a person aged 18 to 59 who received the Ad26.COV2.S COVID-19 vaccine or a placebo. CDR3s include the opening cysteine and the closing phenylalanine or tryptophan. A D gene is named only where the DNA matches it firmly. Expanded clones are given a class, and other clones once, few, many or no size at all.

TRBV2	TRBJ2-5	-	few	TGTGCCAGCAGTGTGTATGGGGAACAAGAGACCCAGTACTTC	CASSVYGEQETQYF
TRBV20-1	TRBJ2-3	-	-	TGCAGTGCTAAACAACCACTAACGCAGTATTTT	CSAKQPLTQYF
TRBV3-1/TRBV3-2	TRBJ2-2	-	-	TGTGCCAGCAGCCAAGACGACATCACCGGGGAGCTGTTTTTT	CASSQDDITGELFF
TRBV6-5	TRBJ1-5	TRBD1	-	TGTGCCAGCAGCCGGACAGGGACTCAGCCCCAGCATTTT	CASSRTGTQPQHF
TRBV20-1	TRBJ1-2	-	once	TGCAGTGCTAGAGAAAGCTATGGCTACACCTTC	CSARESYGYTF
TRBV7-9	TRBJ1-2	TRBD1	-	TGTGCCAGCAGCCCCTTGGACAGGGTCTATGGCTACACCTTC	CASSPLDRVYGYTF
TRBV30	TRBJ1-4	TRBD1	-	TGTGCCTGGAGTCCCGACAGGGGTAGTGAAAAACTGTTTTTT	CAWSPDRGSEKLFF
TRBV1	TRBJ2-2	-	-	TGCACCAGGAAAATGCCAGGGCTGGCGGGGTTTCCCGGGGAGCTGTTTTTT	CTRKMPGLAGFPGELFF
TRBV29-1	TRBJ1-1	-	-	TGCAGCGTTGGAGGCACTGAAGCTTTCTTT	CSVGGTEAFF
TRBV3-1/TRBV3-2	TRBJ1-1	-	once	TGTGCCAGCAGCCAAGAAACAGCCATGAACACTGAAGCTTTCTTT	CASSQETAMNTEAFF
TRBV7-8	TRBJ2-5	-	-	TGTGCCAGCACCCCCCGGGACCGTCCTCCCCAGTACTTC	CASTPRDRPPQYF
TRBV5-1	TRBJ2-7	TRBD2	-	TGCGCCAGCAGCTTGGTGCGGGGGTTAAGCTACGAGCAGTACTTC	CASSLVRGLSYEQYF
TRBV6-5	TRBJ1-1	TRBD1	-	TGTGCCAGCAGTTATCGACAGGGGTACGGCACTGAAGCTTTCTTT	CASSYRQGYGTEAFF
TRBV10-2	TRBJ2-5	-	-	TGCGCCAGCAGTGACTTCGGGGGGACCCAGTACTTC	CASSDFGGTQYF
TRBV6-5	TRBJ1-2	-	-	TGTGCCAGCAGAAGATCGATCGGCATGTATGGCTACACCTTC	CASRRSIGMYGYTF
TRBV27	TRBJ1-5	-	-	TGTGCCAGCAGTTTAATGGGAGGGTCCGGTCAGCCCCAGCATTTT	CASSLMGGSGQPQHF
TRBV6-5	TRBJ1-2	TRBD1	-	TGTGCCAGCAGTTACCGGGACAGGGGGCTCTATGGCTACACCTTC	CASSYRDRGLYGYTF
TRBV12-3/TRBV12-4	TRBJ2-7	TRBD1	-	TGTGCCAGCAAGACAGGGAGCGAGCAGTACTTC	CASKTGSEQYF
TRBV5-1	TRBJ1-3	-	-	TGCGCCAGCAGCCCCGGAGGGGGAAGCACCATATATTTT	CASSPGGGSTIYF
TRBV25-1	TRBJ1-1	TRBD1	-	TGTGCCAGCAGTGAATATAGGGGGACAGGGGGAATGAACACTGAAGCTTTCTTT	CASSEYRGTGGMNTEAFF
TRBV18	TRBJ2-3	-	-	TGTGCCAGCTCCCCCCTATTCGGGGGCCGCACAGATACGCAGTATTTT	CASSPLFGGRTDTQYF
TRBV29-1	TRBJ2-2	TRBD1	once	TGCAGCGTGCGCGGACAGGGTGGGACCGGGGAGCTGTTTTTT	CSVRGQGGTGELFF
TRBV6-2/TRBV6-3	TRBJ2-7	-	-	TGTGCCAGCAGTTCGGACAGACCCTACGAGCAGTACTTC	CASSSDRPYEQYF
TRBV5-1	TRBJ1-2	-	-	TGCGCCAGCAGCTTGGCCGGGACGCCGGGGCAGGGTGGCTACACCTTC	CASSLAGTPGQGGYTF
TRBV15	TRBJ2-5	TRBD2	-	TGTGCCACCAGCAGAGATGGGGGGGTACAAGAGACCCAGTACTTC	CATSRDGGVQETQYF
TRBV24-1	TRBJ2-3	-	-	TGTGCCACCAGTGATTTACCAGATACGCAGTATTTT	CATSDLPDTQYF
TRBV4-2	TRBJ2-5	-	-	TGTGCCAGCAGCCAAGAAGGCAGGGATTCGTTACGAACAAGAGAGACCCAGTACTTC	CASSQEGRDSLRTRETQYF
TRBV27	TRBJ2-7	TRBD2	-	TGTGCCAGCAGTTTACAGCGGGGGGAGTCCTACGAGCAGTACTTC	CASSLQRGESYEQYF
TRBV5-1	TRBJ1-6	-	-	TGCGCCAGCAGCCCGGGGACCTATAATTCACCCCTCCACTTT	CASSPGTYNSPLHF
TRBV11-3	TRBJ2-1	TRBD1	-	TGTGCCAGCAGCTCGGCCGGGACAGGGGTAAATGAGCAGTTCTTC	CASSSAGTGVNEQFF
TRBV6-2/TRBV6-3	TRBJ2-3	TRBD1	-	TGTGCCAGCAGCTGGACAGGGGGAGCAGATACGCAGTATTTT	CASSWTGGADTQYF
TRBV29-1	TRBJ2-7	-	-	TGCAGCGTTGAAACCCCGGCGGGCTACGAGCAGTACTTC	CSVETPAGYEQYF
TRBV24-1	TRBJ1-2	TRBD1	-	TGTGCCACCAGGACAGGGAGCTATGGCTACACCTTC	CATRTGSYGYTF
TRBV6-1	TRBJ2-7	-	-	TGTGCCAGCAGTGAAGCCAGGGCCCCTCCCTACGAGCAGTACTTC	CASSEARAPPYEQYF
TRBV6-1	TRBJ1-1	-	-	TGTGCCAGCAGTGAACTGAGGCCTGGGGTCCTGAACACTGAAGCTTTCTTT	CASSELRPGVLNTEAFF
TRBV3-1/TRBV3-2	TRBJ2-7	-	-	TGTGCCAGCAGCCAAGCAGGCTTCTACGAGCAGTACTTC	CASSQAGFYEQYF
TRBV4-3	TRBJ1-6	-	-	TGCGCCAGCAGCCAAGAAAGGAGGGCTACTTCACCCCTCCACTTT	CASSQERRATSPLHF
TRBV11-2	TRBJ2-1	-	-	TGTGCCAGCCGGACAGCCGACAATGAGCAGTTCTTC	CASRTADNEQFF
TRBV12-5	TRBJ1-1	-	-	TGTGCTAGTGGCGCCGACAGTCACACTGAAGCTTTCTTT	CASGADSHTEAFF
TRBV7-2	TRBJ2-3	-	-	TGTGCCAGCAGCTTAGAAGACCGGGGGACAGATACGCAGTATTTT	CASSLEDRGTDTQYF
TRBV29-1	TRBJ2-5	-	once	TGCAGCGTCGCAGGGACGGCCAAAGAGACCCAGTACTTC	CSVAGTAKETQYF
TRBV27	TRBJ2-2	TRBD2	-	TGTGCCAGCATGGCTAGCGGTGGCACCGGGGAGCTGTTTTTT	CASMASGGTGELFF
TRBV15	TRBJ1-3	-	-	TGTGCCACCAGCAGGTCAGGTCTCCTGAATGCTGGAAACACCATATATTTT	CATSRSGLLNAGNTIYF
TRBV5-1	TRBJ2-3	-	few	TGCGCCAGCAGCCGGGCTTTGGGGGAGACAGATACGCAGTATTTT	CASSRALGETDTQYF
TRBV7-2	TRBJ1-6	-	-	TGTGCCAGCAGCTTAAGTCCCCCGGGGAGTAATTCACCCCTCCACTTT	CASSLSPPGSNSPLHF
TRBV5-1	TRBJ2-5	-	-	TGCGCCAGCAGCTTCGCCGGTTACCAAGAGACCCAGTACTTC	CASSFAGYQETQYF
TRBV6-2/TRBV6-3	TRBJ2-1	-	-	TGTGCCAGCAGTACGGGGGGCCTGAAGTTCTTC	CASSTGGLKFF
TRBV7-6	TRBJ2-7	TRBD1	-	TGTGCCAGCAGCTTAGAGGGGACAGGATTCTACGAGCAGTACTTC	CASSLEGTGFYEQYF
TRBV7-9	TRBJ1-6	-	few	TGTGCCAGCAGCTGGGGGGGTGAAAATTCACCCCTCCACTTT	CASSWGGENSPLHF
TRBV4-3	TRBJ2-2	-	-	TGCGCCAGCAGCCCCGACTTAGGGGAAATAAGTGGCACCGGGGAGCTGTTTTTT	CASSPDLGEISGTGELFF
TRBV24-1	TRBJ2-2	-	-	TGTGCCACCAGTGATTTCAACCCAAATCGACGGCTGTTTTTT	CATSDFNPNRRLFF
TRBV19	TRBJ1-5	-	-	TGTGCCAGTAGTCGGGAGGAATTGACGAATCAGCCCCAGCATTTT	CASSREELTNQPQHF
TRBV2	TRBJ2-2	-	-	TGTGCCAGCAGTGAAGCAGTAAGGAGGACCGGGGAGCTGTTTTTT	CASSEAVRRTGELFF